This note documents a single T cell receptor (beta chain) sequence. One end of the junction fails to match germline, which may point to a read error. The TCRbeta library was prepared with unique molecular identifiers. TCRdb re-analysed the PCR reads in MiXCR, keeping a single row per CDR3 protein. The sample comprises over 550,000 distinct CDR3 sequences, 10% to 13% of which are singletons, and less than 5% rests with the top ten. These data come from a study of T-cell reconstitution after alpha-beta-depleted transplantation in children. CDR1 and CDR2 from the germline V gene are MNHEY and SVGEGT. This CDR3 is 13 amino acids long.

The rearrangement uses TRBV6-2 or TRBV6-3 and TRBJ2-7; 13 bases agree with TRBD2. This specimen was PBMCs from the stem cell graft donor, taken from the stem cell graft. This receptor was identified in a human donor who donated a stem cell graft to a child with acute myeloid leukemia. CDR3 region: CASSSPTGTSGTF. The CDR3 region has the DNA TGTGCCAGCAGTTCCCCAACCGGGACTAGCGGGACATTC.